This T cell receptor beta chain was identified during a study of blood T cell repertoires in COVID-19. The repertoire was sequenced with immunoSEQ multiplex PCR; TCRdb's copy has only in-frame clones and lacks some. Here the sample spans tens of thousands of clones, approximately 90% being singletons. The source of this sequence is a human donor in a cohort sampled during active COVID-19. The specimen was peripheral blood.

The CDR3 reads CASSSWGQDQTSGRATGELFF. The DNA for the CDR3 is TGTGCCAGCAGTTCCTGGGGACAGGACCAGACTAGCGGGAGAGCCACCGGGGAGCTGTTTTTT. This rearrangement joins TRBV6-2 or TRBV6-3 to TRBJ2-2; TRBD2 agrees at 12 bases. CDR1 is MNHEY, CDR2 SVGEGT, per germline. The CDR3 has 21 residues. V lost 4 bases to trimming and J lost 4 bases; unmatched junction nucleotides: 19.